The sequence of this TCR beta chain was determined in a study of blood T cell repertoires in COVID-19. CDR1 and CDR2 (germline): MGHRA, YSYEKL. The CDR3 loop spans 12 amino acids. The V and J ends lost 1 base and 8 bases respectively, with 5 bases between them. As originally analysed: For nucleated cells, counts were estimated from reference gene primer amplification. Assay: immunoSEQ multiplex PCR; the TCRdb copy retains only in-frame clones and omits some. The DNA was the basis for D and trimming; V, J and clone size are from that table. The table shows roughly 250,000 clones, with 90% occurring only once.

The sample was peripheral blood. V gene TRBV4-1 combines with J gene TRBJ1-4, with a weak D call TRBD1 (5 bases). The TCR sequence derives from a woman in her 40s with acute or convalescent COVID-19. In DNA, the CDR3 is TGCGCCAGCAGCCAAGGGACAGAAAAACTGTTTTTT. It encodes CASSQGTEKLFF.